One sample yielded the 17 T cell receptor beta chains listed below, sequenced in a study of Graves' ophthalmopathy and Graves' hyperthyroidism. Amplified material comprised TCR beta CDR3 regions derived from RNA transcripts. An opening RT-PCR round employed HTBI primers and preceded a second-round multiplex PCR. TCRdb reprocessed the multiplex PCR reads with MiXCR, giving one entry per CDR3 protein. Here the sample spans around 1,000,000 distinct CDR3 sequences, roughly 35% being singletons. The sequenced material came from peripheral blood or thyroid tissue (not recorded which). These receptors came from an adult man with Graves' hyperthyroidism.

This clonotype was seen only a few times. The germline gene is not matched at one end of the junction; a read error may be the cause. The CDR3 spells CASSRQGGSGYTF. The CDR3 bases are TGCGCCAGCAGCCGGCAGGGAGGTTCTGGCTACACCTTC. The V gene is TRBV9, the J gene TRBJ1-2; possibly TRBD1 for D (5 bases). Germline CDR1 and CDR2: SGDLS and YYNGEE. The CDR3 runs 13 residues.

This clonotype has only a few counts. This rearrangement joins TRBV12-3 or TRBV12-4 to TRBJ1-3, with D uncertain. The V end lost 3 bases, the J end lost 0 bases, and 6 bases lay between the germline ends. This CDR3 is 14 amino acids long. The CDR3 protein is CASSLRASGNTIYF. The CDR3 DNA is TGTGCCAGCAGTTTGAGGGCCTCTGGAAACACCATATATTTT.

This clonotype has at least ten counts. The CDR3 DNA follows: TGTGCCAGTAGCAGTCCCGGGACAGGGGGCGCAGGCCCGCAGCATTTT. It codes for CASSSPGTGGAGPQHF. This chain uses TRBV19 with TRBJ1-5, with 12 bases that match TRBD1. The CDR3 is made up of 16 amino acids. With 6 bases clipped from V and 13 bases from J, the junction kept 16 bases outside the gene matches. Germline CDR1 and CDR2: LNHDA and SQIVND (reference sequence).

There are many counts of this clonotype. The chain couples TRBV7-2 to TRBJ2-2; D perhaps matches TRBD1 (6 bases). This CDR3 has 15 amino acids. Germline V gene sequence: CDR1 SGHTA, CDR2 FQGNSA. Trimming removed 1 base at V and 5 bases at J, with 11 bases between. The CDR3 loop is CASSLVGAWTGELFF. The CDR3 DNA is TGTGCCAGCAGCTTAGTGGGGGCTTGGACCGGGGAGCTGTTTTTT.

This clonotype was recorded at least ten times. The CDR3 region has the DNA TGTGCCAGCAGCCACCGACAGGGGGTTGCTGGGGCCAACGTCCTGACTTTC. Protein: CASSHRQGVAGANVLTF. The chain combines TRBV14 with TRBJ2-6; 9 bases are a match to TRBD1. V gave up 3 bases and J gave up 2 bases; unmatched junction bases: 5. Germline CDR1 and CDR2: SGHDN and FVKESK. The CDR3 runs 17 residues.

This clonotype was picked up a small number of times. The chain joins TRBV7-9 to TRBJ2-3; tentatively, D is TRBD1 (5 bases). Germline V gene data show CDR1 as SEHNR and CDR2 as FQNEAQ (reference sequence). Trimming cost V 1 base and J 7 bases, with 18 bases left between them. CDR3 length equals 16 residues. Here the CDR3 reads CASSLGGPTTRNTQYF. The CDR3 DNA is TGTGCCAGCAGCTTAGGGGGCCCCACAACCAGGAATACGCAGTATTTT. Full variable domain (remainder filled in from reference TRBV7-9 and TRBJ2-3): DTGVSQNPRHKITKRGQNVTFRCDPISEHNRLYWYRQTLGQGPEFLTYFQNEAQLEKSRLLSDRFSAERPKGSFSTLEIQRTEQGDSAMYLCASSLGGPTTRNTQYFGPGTRLTVL.

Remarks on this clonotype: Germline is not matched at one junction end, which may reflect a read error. CDR3 in DNA: TGTGCCAGCAGTCCAGGGGACAGGCCTCAAGAGACCCAGTACTTC. The encoded protein is CASSPGDRPQETQYF. The rearrangement joins TRBV10-3 to TRBJ2-5; 8 bases are shared with TRBD1. Germline CDR1 is ENHRY and CDR2 is SYGVKD. The CDR3 is 15 residues long.

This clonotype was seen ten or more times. The CDR3 sequence: CASSPRTWEQYF. The CDR3 DNA is TGTGCCAGCAGCCCTCGGACGTGGGAGCAGTACTTC. V gene TRBV11-2 combines with J gene TRBJ2-7, with no clear D. The CDR3 runs 12 residues. Germline V gene data show CDR1 as SGHAT and CDR2 as FQNNGV. Trimming removed 5 bases from V and 7 bases from J, with 12 bases in between.

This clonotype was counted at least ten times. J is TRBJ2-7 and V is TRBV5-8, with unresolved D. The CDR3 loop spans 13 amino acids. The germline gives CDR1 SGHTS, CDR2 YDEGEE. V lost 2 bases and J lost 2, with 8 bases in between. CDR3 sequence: CASSFNGAYEQYF. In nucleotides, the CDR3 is TGTGCCAGCAGCTTTAACGGCGCCTACGAGCAGTACTTC. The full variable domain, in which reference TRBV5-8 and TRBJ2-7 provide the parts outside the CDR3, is EAGVTQSPTHLIKTRGQQATLRCSPISGHTSVYWYQQALGLGLQFLLWYDEGEERNRGNFPPRFSGRQFPNYSSELNVNALELEDSALYLCASSFNGAYEQYFGPGTRLTVT.

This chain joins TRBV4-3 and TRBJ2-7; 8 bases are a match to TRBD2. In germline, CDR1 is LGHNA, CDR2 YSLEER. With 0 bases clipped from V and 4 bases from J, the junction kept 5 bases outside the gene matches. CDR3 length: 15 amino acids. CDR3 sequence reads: CASSQEQAGEYEQYF. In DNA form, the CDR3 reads TGCGCCAGCAGCCAAGAACAAGCGGGAGAATACGAGCAGTACTTC.

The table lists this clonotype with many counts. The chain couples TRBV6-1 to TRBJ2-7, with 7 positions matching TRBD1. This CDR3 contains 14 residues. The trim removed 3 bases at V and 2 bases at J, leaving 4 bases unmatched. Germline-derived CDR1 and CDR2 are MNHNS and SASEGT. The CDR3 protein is CASSERQGAYEQYF. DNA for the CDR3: TGTGCCAGCAGTGAGAGACAGGGAGCCTACGAGCAGTACTTC.

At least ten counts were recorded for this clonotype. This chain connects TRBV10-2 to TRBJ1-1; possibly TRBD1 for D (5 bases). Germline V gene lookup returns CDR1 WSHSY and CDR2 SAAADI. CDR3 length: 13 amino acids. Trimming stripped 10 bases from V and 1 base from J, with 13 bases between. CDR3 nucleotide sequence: TGCGCCACCCAACGACAGCAGAACACTGAAGCTTTCTTT. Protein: CATQRQQNTEAFF.

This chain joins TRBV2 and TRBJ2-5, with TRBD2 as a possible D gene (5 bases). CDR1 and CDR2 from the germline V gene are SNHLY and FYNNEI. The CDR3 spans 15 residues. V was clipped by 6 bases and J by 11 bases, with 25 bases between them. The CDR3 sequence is CASRDSRGRADTQYF. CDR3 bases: TGTGCCAGCAGGGACTCGAGAGGCCGGGCAGATACGCAGTACTTC.

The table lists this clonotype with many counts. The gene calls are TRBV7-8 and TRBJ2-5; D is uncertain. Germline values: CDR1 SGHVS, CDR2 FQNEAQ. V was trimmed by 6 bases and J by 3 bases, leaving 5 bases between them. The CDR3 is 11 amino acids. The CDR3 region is CASRKKETQYF. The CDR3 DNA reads TGTGCCAGCAGAAAAAAAGAGACCCAGTACTTC.

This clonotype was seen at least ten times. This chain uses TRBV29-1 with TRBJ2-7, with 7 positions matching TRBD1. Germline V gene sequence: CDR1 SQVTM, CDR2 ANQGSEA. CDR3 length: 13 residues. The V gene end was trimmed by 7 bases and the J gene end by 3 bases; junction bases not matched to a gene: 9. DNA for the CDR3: TGCAGCGCTATCCGGGACAGCCACTACGAGCAGTACTTC. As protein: CSAIRDSHYEQYF.

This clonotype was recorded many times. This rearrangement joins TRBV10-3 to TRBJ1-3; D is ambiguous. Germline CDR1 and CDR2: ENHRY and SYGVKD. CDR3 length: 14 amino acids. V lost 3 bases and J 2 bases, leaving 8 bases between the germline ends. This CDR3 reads CAISDGRAGNTIYF. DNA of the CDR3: TGTGCCATCAGTGATGGAAGAGCTGGAAACACCATATATTTT.

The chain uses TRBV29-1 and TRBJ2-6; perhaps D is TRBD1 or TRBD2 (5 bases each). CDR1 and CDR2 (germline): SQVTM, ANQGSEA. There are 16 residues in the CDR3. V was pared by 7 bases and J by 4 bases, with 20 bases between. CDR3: CSANMGRSTGANVLTF. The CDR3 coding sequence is TGCAGCGCTAATATGGGACGGAGCACCGGGGCCAACGTCCTGACTTTC.